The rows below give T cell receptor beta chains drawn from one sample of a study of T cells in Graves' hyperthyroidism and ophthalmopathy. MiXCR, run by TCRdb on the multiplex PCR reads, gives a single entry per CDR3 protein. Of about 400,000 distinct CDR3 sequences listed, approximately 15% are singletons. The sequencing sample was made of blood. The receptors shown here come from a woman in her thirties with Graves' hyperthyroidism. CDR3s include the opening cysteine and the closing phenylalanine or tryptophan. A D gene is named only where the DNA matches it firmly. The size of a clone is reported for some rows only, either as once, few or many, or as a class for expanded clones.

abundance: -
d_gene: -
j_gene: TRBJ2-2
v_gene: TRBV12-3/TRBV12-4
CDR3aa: CASSSGWLFF
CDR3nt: TGTGCCAGCAGTTCGGGGTGGCTGTTTTTT

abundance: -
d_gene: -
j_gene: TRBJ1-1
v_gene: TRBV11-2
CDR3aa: CASSPLQGGPTEAFF
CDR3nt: TGTGCCAGCAGCCCATTGCAGGGCGGGCCGACTGAAGCTTTCTTT

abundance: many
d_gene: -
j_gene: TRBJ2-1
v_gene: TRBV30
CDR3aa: CAGEASRYNEQFF
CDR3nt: TGTGCCGGGGAGGCTAGCAGGTACAATGAGCAGTTCTTC

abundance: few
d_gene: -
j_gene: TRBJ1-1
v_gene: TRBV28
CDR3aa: CASSESKNTEAFF
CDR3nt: TGTGCCAGCAGTGAATCAAAGAACACTGAAGCTTTCTTT

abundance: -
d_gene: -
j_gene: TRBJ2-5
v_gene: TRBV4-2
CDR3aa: CASSQEIVGQETQYF
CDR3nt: TGTGCCAGCAGCCAAGAAATAGTTGGCCAAGAGACCCAGTACTTC

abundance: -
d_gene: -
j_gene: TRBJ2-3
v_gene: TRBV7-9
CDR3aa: CASSIENTQYF
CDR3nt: TGTGCCAGCAGTATCGAAAATACGCAGTATTTT

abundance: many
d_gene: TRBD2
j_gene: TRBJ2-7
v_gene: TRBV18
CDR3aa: CASSPPSGRPSYEQYF
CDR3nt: TGTGCCAGCTCACCGCCTAGCGGGAGGCCTTCCTACGAGCAGTACTTC

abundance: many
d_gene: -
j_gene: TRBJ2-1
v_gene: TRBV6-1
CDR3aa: CASRRLGPLQYNEQFF
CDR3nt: TGTGCCAGCAGGAGGCTTGGGCCCCTTCAATACAATGAGCAGTTCTTC

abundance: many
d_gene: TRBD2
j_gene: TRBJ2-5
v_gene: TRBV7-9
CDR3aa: CASRTSGASQETQYF
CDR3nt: TGTGCCAGCAGAACTAGCGGGGCCAGCCAAGAGACCCAGTACTTC

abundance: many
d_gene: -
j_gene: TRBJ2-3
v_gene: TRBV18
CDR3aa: CASSISSGVGDTQYF
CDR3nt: TGTGCCAGCTCCATTTCCTCGGGTGTTGGAGATACGCAGTATTTT

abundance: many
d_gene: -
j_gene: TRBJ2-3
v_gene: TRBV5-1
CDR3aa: CASSWTNTDTQYF
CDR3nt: TGCGCCAGCAGCTGGACTAACACAGATACGCAGTATTTT

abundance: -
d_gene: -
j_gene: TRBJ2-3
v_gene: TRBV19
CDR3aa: CASSLGLFSDTQYF
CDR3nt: TGTGCCAGTAGCCTAGGACTATTCTCAGATACGCAGTATTTT

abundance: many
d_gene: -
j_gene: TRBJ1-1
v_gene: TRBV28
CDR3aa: CASSLGGVQAFF
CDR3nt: TGTGCCAGCAGTTTGGGCGGGGTGCAAGCTTTCTTT

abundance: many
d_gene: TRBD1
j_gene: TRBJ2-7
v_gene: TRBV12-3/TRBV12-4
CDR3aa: CASSFYRGHSYEQYF
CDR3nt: TGTGCCAGCAGTTTCTACAGGGGCCACTCCTACGAGCAGTACTTC

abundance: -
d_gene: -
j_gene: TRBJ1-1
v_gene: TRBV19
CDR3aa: CASSLSMGAVGAFF
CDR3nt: TGTGCCAGTAGTCTCTCGATGGGTGCGGTGGGTGCTTTCTTT

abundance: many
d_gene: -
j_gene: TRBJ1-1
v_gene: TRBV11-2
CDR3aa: CASSLEKTAFIF
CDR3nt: TGTGCCAGCAGCCTAGAAAAGACGGCCTTTATCTTT

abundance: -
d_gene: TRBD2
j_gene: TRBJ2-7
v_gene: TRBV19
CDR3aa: CASTPGSGGVGEQYF
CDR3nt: TGTGCCAGTACCCCCGGTTCGGGGGGGGTAGGCGAGCAGTACTTC

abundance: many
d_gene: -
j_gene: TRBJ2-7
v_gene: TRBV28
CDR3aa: CAKTGRNDSYEQYF
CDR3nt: TGTGCCAAGACGGGGAGGAATGACTCCTACGAGCAGTACTTC

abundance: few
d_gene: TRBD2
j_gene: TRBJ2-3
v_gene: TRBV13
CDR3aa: CASRGQVQREERVHTQYF
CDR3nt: TGTGCCAGCCGTGGTCAAGTTCAGCGGGAGGAGCGCGTGCATACGCAGTATTTT

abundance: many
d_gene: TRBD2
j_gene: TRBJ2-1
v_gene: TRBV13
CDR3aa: CASSLAPTSRSSNEQFF
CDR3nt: TGTGCCAGCAGCTTAGCCCCGACTAGCCGAAGTAGCAATGAGCAGTTCTTC